This T cell receptor beta chain was found in a study of CD8 T cells in ankylosing spondylitis. The study's findings and limits: The study identified a TCR beta motif of under ten highly homologous variants that appeared characteristic of ankylosing spondylitis blood.

As for this clonotype: Its cognate antigen is unknown. One junction end disagrees with the germline gene, perhaps due to a read error.

5'-RACE, quantitative and with molecular barcodes, yielded the TCR beta libraries. TCRdb passed the 5' RACE reads through MiXCR, listing each CDR3 protein once. Of a few hundred thousand distinct CDR3 sequences in the sample, over 9.5% were seen once. The CDR3 runs to 13 residues. The germline gives CDR1 LNHDA, CDR2 SQIVND (reference sequence). The chain combines TRBV19 with TRBJ2-5; weak D call: TRBD2 (5 bases). The sequenced material came from blood, either unsorted or a sorted T cell fraction (not recorded which). This TCR was recovered from a male donor with ankylosing spondylitis. The CDR3 loop reads CASSREREETQYF. The CDR3 DNA sequence: TGTGCCAGCAGTAGGGAGAGAGAAGAGACCCAGTACTTC.